Included here is one TCR beta chain sequence, with context. What it binds is not known. The sample originates from a study of CXCR3-negative and CXCR3-positive naive CD8 T cells. Regarding the study as a whole: Hydrophobicity of TRB CDR3s was greater in CXCR3-positive naive cells than in CXCR3-negative naive cells. Fresh PBMCs were used in most assays, and CXCR3 expression partially decreased after cryopreservation. Each naive subset displayed comparably high diversity, whereas memory CD8+ cells displayed much lower diversity.

There are 12 residues in the CDR3. Germline V gene data show CDR1 as SEHNR and CDR2 as FQNEAQ (reference sequence). Carrying UMI labels, the TRB cDNA libraries were prepared through 5' RACE. From the 5' RACE reads, TCRdb lists one entry per CDR3 protein and no DNA. The sample includes roughly 80,000 distinct CDR3 sequences. The V and J genes are TRBV7-9 and TRBJ2-7; TCRdb gives TRBD1 as the D gene, but with no DNA this cannot be confirmed. This TCR came from a human donor in good health. Some clones in this sample may be carry-over from other donors' samples. Material: naive CXCR3+ CD8+ T cells from blood. Subset given: CD45RO-CCR7+CD27+CD95- naive CD8+ T cells expressing CXCR3 (TNR3+). CDR3 in amino acids: CASSLSRGEQYF.